Shown below are 5 T cell receptor beta chains from a single sample sequenced in a study of blood T cells in healthy people across ages. The use of a sample-barcoded 5' primer and a J-beta primer mix characterized a second PCR of roughly 6 to 11 cycles. TCRdb passed the 5' RACE reads through MiXCR, listing each CDR3 protein once. The sample holds about 1,500,000 distinct CDR3 sequences, about 43% seen once. Sequencing was carried out using blood. These receptor sequences come from a woman younger than 30 in good health.

This clonotype has just a few counts. The rearrangement uses TRBV9 and TRBJ1-2, with a tentative D call TRBD1 (5 bases). Germline CDR1 and CDR2: SGDLS and YYNGEE. The CDR3 consists of 14 residues. Trimming took 3 bases from V and 9 from J, leaving 18 bases between them. The CDR3 DNA reads TGTGCCAGCAGCGCCGGGACTCACTCATGGAGCTACACCTTC. Amino acids: CASSAGTHSWSYTF. Full variable domain (missing parts from reference TRBV9 and TRBJ1-2): DSGVTQTPKHLITATGQRVTLRCSPRSGDLSVYWYQQSLDQGLQFLIQYYNGEERAKGNILERFSAQQFPDLHSELNLSSLELGDSALYFCASSAGTHSWSYTFGSGTRLTVV.

About this clonotype: One end of the junction fails to match germline, which may point to a read error. Here the CDR3 DNA reads TGTTCCAGCAGCCTCGACGGGACTAGCGGGAGAGACAATGAGCAGTACTTC. Amino acid sequence: CSSSLDGTSGRDNEQYF. The chain employs TRBV5-4 and TRBJ2-7; 14 bases fit TRBD2. The germline V gene encodes CDR1 SGHNT and CDR2 YYREEE (reference sequence). This CDR3 spans 17 amino acids. Using reference TRBV5-4 and TRBJ2-7 for the parts outside the CDR3, the full variable domain is ETGVTQSPTHLIKTRGQQVTLRCSSQSGHNTVSWYQQALGQGPQFIFQYYREEENGRGNFPPRFSGLQFPNYSSELNVNALELDDSALYLCSSSLDGTSGRDNEQYFGPGTRLTVT.

This chain connects TRBV12-3 or TRBV12-4 to TRBJ1-1, with a weak D call TRBD1 (6 bases). V was trimmed by 5 bases and J by 6 bases, leaving 13 bases between them. There are 13 residues in the CDR3. This CDR3 is CASSHTGTSEAFF. In DNA form, the CDR3 reads TGTGCCAGCAGTCATACAGGGACATCTGAAGCTTTCTTT.

This clonotype was seen a few times. This chain joins TRBV4-1 and TRBJ1-2, with D possibly TRBD1 on 6 matching bases. V was shortened by 3 bases and J by 1 base, with 9 bases between the two germline ends. The germline gives CDR1 MGHRA, CDR2 YSYEKL. This CDR3 comprises 14 residues. The CDR3 sequence is CASSHGQINYGYTF. The CDR3 DNA reads as TGCGCCAGCAGCCACGGACAGATTAACTATGGCTACACCTTC.

The chain couples TRBV20-1 to TRBJ2-5; the match to TRBD1 covers 8 bases. The J call may be in error: the DNA end matches TRBJ2-7 better. This CDR3 comprises 12 residues. Germline-derived CDR1 and CDR2 are DFQATT and SNEGSKA (reference sequence). Here the CDR3 DNA reads TGCAGTGCTAGGTACAGGGGGTCCGAGCAGTACTTC. Translated, it gives CSARYRGSEQYF.